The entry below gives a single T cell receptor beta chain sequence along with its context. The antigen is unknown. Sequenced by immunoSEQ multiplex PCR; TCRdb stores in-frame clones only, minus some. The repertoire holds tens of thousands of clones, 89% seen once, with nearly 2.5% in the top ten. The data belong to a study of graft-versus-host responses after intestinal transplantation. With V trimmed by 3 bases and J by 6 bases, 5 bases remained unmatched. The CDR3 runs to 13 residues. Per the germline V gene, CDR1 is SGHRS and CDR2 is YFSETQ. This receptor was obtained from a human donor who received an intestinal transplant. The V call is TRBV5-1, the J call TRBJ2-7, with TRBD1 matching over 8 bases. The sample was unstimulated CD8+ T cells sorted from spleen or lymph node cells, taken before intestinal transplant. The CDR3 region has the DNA TGCGCCAGCAGCTCTACGGGGACAGGCGAGCAGTACTTC. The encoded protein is CASSSTGTGEQYF.